This TCR beta chain is drawn from a study of regulatory dendritic cells for organ transplantation. Findings of the study overall: Mature dendritic cells appeared to drive more memory CD8+ clonal expansion than regulatory ones. Between individuals, the alloreactive memory CD8+ T cell pool differed considerably.

In regard to this clone: What it binds is not known.

Only in-frame clones appear in the TCRdb table, and some are missing; sequencing was by immunoSEQ multiplex PCR. Of over 8,500 clones listed, 65% to 80% were seen once; the top ten hold roughly 2.6%. Allogeneic regulatory or mature dendritic cells were co-cultured for roughly five days with CFSE-labeled sorted T cells at 1:10. The receptor was derived from a human donor in good health. Specimen: memory CD4+ T cells from blood cultured with regulatory dendritic cells. Subset in this sample: CD45RO+ memory T cells.

DNA for the CDR3: TGTGCCAGCAGACTCGGGGGAAGTGGGGCCAACGTCCTGACTTTC. Its protein product is CASRLGGSGANVLTF. The chain is built from TRBV6-5 and TRBJ2-6, with D possibly being TRBD2 (6 bases). CDR3 length: 15 amino acids. Trimming removed 6 bases at V and 3 bases at J, with 12 bases between. Germline CDR1 is MNHEY and CDR2 is SVGAGI.